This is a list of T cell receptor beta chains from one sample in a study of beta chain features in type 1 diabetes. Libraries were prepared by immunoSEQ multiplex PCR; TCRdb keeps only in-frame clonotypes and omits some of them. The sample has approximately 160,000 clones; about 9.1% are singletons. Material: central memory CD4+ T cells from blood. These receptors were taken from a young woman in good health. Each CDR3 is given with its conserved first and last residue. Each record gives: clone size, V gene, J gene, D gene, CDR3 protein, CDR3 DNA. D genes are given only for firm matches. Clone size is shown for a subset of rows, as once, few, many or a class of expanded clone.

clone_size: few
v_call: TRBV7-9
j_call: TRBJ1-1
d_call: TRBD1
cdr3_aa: CASSPPGQVNTEAFF
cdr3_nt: TGTGCCAGCAGCCCGCCTGGACAGGTGAACACTGAAGCTTTCTTT

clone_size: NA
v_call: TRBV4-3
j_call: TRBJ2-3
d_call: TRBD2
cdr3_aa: CASSQFASGGAGDTQYF
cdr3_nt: TGCGCCAGCAGCCAATTTGCTAGCGGGGGGGCAGGAGATACGCAGTATTTT

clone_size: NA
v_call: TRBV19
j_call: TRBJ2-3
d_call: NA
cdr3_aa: CASNTGRFADTQYF
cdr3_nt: TGTGCCAGTAATACAGGGCGGTTCGCAGATACGCAGTATTTT

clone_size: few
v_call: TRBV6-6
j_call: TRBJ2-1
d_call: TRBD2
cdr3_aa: CASTGTSGYNEQFF
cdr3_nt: TGTGCCAGCACCGGGACTAGCGGGTACAATGAGCAGTTCTTC

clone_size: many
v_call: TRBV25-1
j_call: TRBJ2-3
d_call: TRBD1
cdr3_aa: CASSEAQGVRDTQYF
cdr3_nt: TGTGCCAGCAGTGAAGCGCAGGGGGTAAGGGATACGCAGTATTTT

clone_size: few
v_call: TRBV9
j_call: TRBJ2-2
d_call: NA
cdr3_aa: CASSEGGQRAGELFF
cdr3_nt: TGTGCCAGCAGCGAGGGGGGGCAGCGAGCCGGGGAGCTGTTTTTT

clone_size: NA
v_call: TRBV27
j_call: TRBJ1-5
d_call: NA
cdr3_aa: CASSKTANSNQPQHF
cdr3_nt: TGTGCCAGCAGCAAGACAGCTAATAGCAATCAGCCCCAGCATTTT

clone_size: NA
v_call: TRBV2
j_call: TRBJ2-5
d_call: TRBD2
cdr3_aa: CASSEPRGSGPVGETQYF
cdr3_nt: TGTGCCAGCAGTGAACCTCGGGGTAGCGGGCCCGTAGGGGAGACCCAGTACTTC

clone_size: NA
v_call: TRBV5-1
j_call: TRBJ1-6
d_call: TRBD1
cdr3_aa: CASGDRDNSPLHF
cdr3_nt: TGCGCCAGCGGGGACAGGGATAATTCACCCCTCCACTTT

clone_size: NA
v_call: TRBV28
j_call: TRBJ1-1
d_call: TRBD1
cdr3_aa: CASSSTGGFTEAFF
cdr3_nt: TGTGCCAGCAGTTCTACAGGGGGCTTCACTGAAGCTTTCTTT

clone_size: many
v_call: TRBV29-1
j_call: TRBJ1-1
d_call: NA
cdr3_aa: CSVELGAAFF
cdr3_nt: TGCAGCGTTGAACTGGGGGCAGCTTTCTTT

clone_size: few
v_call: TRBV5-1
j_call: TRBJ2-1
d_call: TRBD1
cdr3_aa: CASSPRTGSSYNEQFF
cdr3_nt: TGCGCCAGCAGCCCGCGGACAGGGAGCTCCTACAATGAGCAGTTCTTC

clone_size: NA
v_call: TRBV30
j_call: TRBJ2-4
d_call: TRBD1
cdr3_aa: CAWSVLGTAKNIQYF
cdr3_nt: TGTGCCTGGAGTGTCCTCGGGACAGCTAAAAACATTCAGTACTTC

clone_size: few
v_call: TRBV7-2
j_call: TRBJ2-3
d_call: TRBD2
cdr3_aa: CASSLGTSGSNTDTQYF
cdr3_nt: TGTGCCAGCAGCTTAGGGACTAGCGGGAGTAACACAGATACGCAGTATTTT

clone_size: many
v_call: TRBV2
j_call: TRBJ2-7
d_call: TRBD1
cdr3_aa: CASKDRGAYEQYF
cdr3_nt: TGTGCCAGCAAGGACAGGGGGGCCTACGAGCAGTACTTC

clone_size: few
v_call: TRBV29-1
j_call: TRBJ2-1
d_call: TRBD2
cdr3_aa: CSVVGGGHNEQFF
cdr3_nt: TGCAGCGTTGTGGGGGGGGGTCACAATGAGCAGTTCTTC

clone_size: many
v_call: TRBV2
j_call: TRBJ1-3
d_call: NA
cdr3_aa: CASNSISGNTIYF
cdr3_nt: TGTGCCAGCAATTCAATCTCTGGAAACACCATATATTTT

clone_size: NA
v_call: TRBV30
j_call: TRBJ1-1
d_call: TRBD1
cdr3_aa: CAWDRVDTEAFF
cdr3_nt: TGTGCCTGGGACAGGGTGGACACTGAAGCTTTCTTT

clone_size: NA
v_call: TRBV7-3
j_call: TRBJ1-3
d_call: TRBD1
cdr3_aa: CASSLGTGGNTIYF
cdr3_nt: TGTGCCAGCAGCTTAGGGACAGGTGGAAACACCATATATTTT

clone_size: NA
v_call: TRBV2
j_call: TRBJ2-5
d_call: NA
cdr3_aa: CASSEARASGQETQYF
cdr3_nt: TGTGCCAGCAGTGAAGCACGGGCCAGCGGGCAAGAGACCCAGTACTTC

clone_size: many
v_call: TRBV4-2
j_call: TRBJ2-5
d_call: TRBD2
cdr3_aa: CASSRDSGGAEETQYF
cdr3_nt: TGTGCCAGCAGCCGTGATAGCGGGGGGGCCGAAGAGACCCAGTACTTC

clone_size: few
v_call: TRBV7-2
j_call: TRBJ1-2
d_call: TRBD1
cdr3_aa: CASSVTLDRVYGYTF
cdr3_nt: TGTGCCAGCAGTGTTACCCTTGACAGGGTCTATGGCTACACCTTC

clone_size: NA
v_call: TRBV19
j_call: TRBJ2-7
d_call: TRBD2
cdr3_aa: CASRPGGFYEQYF
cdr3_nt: TGTGCCAGTCGTCCGGGGGGATTTTACGAGCAGTACTTC

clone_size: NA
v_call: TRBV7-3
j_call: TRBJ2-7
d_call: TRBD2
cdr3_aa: CASFSPVTSGHYEQYF
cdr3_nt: TGTGCCAGCTTCTCCCCGGTGACTAGCGGACACTACGAGCAGTACTTC

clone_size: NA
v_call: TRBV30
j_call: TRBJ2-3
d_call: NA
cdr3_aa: CAWRLTDTQYF
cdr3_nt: TGTGCCTGGAGACTAACAGATACGCAGTATTTT

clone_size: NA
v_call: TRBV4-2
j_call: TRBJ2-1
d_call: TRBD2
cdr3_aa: CASSQGGGADNEQFF
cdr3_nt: TGTGCCAGCAGCCAGGGCGGGGGGGCGGACAATGAGCAGTTCTTC

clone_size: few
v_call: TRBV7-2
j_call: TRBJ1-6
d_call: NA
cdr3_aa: CASSLGDTSSPLHF
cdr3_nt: TGTGCCAGCAGCTTAGGGGACACAAGCTCACCCCTCCACTTT

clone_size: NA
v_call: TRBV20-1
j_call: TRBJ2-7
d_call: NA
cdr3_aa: CSGAGVGEQYF
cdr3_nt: TGCAGTGGGGCGGGCGTGGGTGAGCAGTACTTC

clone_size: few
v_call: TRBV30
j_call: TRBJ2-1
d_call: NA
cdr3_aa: CAWSVAASRVFNEQFF
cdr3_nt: TGTGCCTGGAGTGTAGCGGCTAGCCGAGTTTTCAATGAGCAGTTCTTC

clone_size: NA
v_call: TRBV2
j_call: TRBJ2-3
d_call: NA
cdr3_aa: CASSEGQGYTQYF
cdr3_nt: TGTGCCAGCAGTGAAGGGCAGGGGTATACGCAGTATTTT

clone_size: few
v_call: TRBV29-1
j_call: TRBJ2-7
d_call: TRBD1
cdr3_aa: CSAGDRDYEQYF
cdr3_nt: TGCAGCGCCGGGGACAGGGACTACGAGCAGTACTTC

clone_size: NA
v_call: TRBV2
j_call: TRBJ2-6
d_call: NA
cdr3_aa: CASSEERGSSGANVLTF
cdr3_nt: TGTGCCAGCAGTGAAGAAAGGGGCAGCTCTGGGGCCAACGTCCTGACTTTC

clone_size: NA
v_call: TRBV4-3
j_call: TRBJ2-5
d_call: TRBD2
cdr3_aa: CASSGLAGSRETQYF
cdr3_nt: TGCGCCAGCAGCGGACTAGCGGGATCCCGGGAGACCCAGTACTTC

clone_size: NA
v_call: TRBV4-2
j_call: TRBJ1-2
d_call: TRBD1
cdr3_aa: CASSRDRTGMDYTF
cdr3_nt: TGTGCCAGCAGCCGTGACCGGACAGGGATGGACTACACCTTC

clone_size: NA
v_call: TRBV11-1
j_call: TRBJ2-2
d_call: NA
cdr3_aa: CASNPGDTGELFF
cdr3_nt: TGTGCCAGCAACCCCGGGGACACCGGGGAGCTGTTTTTT

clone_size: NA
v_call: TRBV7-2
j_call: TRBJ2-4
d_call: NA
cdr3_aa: CASSSVAGKNIQYF
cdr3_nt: TGTGCCAGCAGCTCAGTAGCTGGCAAAAACATTCAGTACTTC

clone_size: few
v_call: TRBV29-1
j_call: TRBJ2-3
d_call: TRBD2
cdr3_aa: CSVSRLAGAGDTQYF
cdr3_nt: TGCAGCGTTTCTCGACTAGCGGGAGCAGGAGATACGCAGTATTTT

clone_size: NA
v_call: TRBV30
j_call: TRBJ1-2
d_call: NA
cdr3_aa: CAWSRAGSGYGYTF
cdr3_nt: TGTGCCTGGAGTCGGGCAGGGTCTGGCTATGGCTACACCTTC

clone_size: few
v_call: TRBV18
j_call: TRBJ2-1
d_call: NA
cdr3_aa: CASSESLARNEQFF
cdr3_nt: TGTGCCAGCTCAGAATCGCTTGCGCGCAATGAGCAGTTCTTC

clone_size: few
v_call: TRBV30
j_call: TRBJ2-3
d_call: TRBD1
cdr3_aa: CAWSPPTGTGTTDTQYF
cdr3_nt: TGTGCCTGGAGTCCTCCAACCGGGACAGGGACCACAGATACGCAGTATTTT

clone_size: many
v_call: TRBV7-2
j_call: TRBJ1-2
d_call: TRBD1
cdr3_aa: CASSYPTGGGGYTF
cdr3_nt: TGTGCCAGCAGTTACCCGACAGGGGGCGGTGGCTACACCTTC

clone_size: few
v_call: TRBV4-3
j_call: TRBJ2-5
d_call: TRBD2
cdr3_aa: CASSQGGGIQETQYF
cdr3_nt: TGCGCCAGCAGCCAAGGGGGGGGGATACAAGAGACCCAGTACTTC

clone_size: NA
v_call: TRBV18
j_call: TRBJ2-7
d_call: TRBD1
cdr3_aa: CASSPGQDYEQYF
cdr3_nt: TGTGCCAGCTCACCCGGACAGGACTACGAGCAGTACTTC